The 3 T cell receptor beta chains reported below all come from one sample, sequenced in a study of T cell clones after liver transplantation. Assay used: immunoSEQ multiplex PCR; TCRdb lists only in-frame clones, some missing. The sample lists around 20,000 clones, over 70% occurring once. The sample here was CD8+ T cells from blood, taken before liver transplant. The source of these receptors is a human donor who received a liver transplant.

The gene calls are TRBV19 and TRBJ1-1; D is unresolved. The CDR3 is 12 amino acids. V gave up 10 bases and J gave up 2 bases, with 11 bases separating them. Germline CDR1 is LNHDA and CDR2 is SQIVND (reference sequence). CDR3 loop: CATSFSNTEAFF. The DNA of the CDR3 is TGTGCCACTTCCTTCAGCAACACTGAAGCTTTCTTT.

The chain employs TRBV28 and TRBJ2-1, with no clear D. From germline, CDR1 is MDHEN and CDR2 SYDVKM. The CDR3 has 15 amino acids. V lost 2 bases and J lost 4, with 12 bases in between. The CDR3 is CASSLPQDGYNEQFF. The CDR3 DNA sequence: TGTGCCAGCAGTTTACCCCAGGACGGATACAATGAGCAGTTCTTC.

This clone was seen more than once but under ten times. The CDR3 sequence: CATSGEGDHFEQYF. The CDR3, as DNA: TGCGCCACCTCGGGGGAAGGGGATCATTTCGAGCAGTACTTC. The rearrangement links TRBV10-2 to TRBJ2-7; D perhaps matches TRBD2 (6 bases). Between the trimmed V and J ends, which lost 10 bases and 6 bases, there was a span of 22 bases. The CDR3 length is 14 residues. Germline CDR1 reads WSHSY; CDR2 reads SAAADI.